The clone carrying this T cell receptor beta chain was seen a handful of times. The data were obtained in a study of control samples from healthy donors and cancer patients. The V end was cut by 1 base, the J end by 8 bases, with 15 bases between. CDR1 and CDR2 from the germline V gene are LNHDA and SQIVND (reference sequence). The CDR3 is 15 residues long. TCRdb's table, derived via immunoSEQ multiplex PCR, lists solely in-frame clones and lacks some. The table records around 110,000 clones, roughly nine tenths of them present only once. Sequences were obtained from PBMCs. The chain recombines TRBV19 with TRBJ1-5; the D is unclear. This clonotype was sampled from a woman aged 45-59 years with colorectal cancer. This chain's CDR3 is CASSIGGTRVEPQHF. DNA of the CDR3: TGTGCCAGTAGTATAGGGGGTACCCGGGTTGAGCCCCAGCATTTT.